The rows below give T cell receptor beta chains drawn from one sample of a study of blood T cell repertoires in COVID-19. Profiled with immunoSEQ multiplex PCR; TCRdb holds only in-frame clones, not every one. There are 180,000 or so clones in the sample; 75% to 90% occur only once, and roughly 8.2% lies in the top ten. Material for sequencing was peripheral blood. The origin of the receptors is a woman in her fifties or sixties with acute or convalescent COVID-19. The CDR3 runs from the conserved cysteine through the conserved F or W.

j_call	v_call	cdr3_aa
TRBJ2-2	TRBV6-5	CASSYSQGVTGELFF
TRBJ1-2	TRBV9	CASSVRGQGVGGYTF
TRBJ2-7	TRBV2	CASRGASGSYEQYF
TRBJ1-2	TRBV7-3	CASSLPGNYGYTF
TRBJ1-1	TRBV5-4	CASSPVLSNTEAFF
TRBJ2-3	TRBV28	CASSWQDLSDTQYF
TRBJ2-7	TRBV6-5	CASSPRLVPYEQYF
TRBJ1-1	TRBV6-5	CASRQQGGSSEAFF
TRBJ1-2	TRBV4-1	CASSRGGNYGYTF
TRBJ2-1	TRBV7-9	CASGGPGHNEQFF
TRBJ2-5	TRBV11-2	CASSLGQRRETQYF
TRBJ2-1	TRBV10-3	CAISESIAGVRGAQFF
TRBJ1-2	TRBV6-5	CASSRQGDFYGYTF
TRBJ2-7	TRBV20-1	CSASGLAGAQTIYEQYF
TRBJ2-7	TRBV3-1/TRBV3-2	CASSPRTGGNEQYF
TRBJ1-3	TRBV2	CAIDRAGNTIYF
TRBJ1-5	TRBV21-1	CASSKPEGADVWDQPQHF
TRBJ2-1	TRBV10-1	CASSNKLTSGKFF
TRBJ2-7	TRBV5-1	CASSEGQRSYEQYF
TRBJ1-5	TRBV28	CASTLGQGSQPQHF
TRBJ2-7	TRBV11-3	CASSGPGQGVQYF
TRBJ1-4	TRBV5-1	CASSTQGAFNEKLFF
TRBJ2-2	TRBV18	CASSPRSQGSAGELFF
TRBJ2-5	TRBV7-7	CASSSGRTAQETQYF
TRBJ1-4	TRBV11-2	CASRTGTGVNNEKLFF
TRBJ1-6	TRBV28	CASSPGTGSSPLHF
TRBJ2-1	TRBV7-3	CASSSGLANEQFF
TRBJ1-4	TRBV6-4	CASSDRGQGLEKLFF
TRBJ2-2	TRBV6-5	CASSQFTGELFF
TRBJ2-7	TRBV5-1	CASSLIGVPYEQYF
TRBJ2-2	TRBV27	CASSLLSGTGVGELFF
TRBJ1-2	TRBV6-6	CASSYAGGATNYGYTF
TRBJ1-1	TRBV30	CAWSVPAGAAFF
TRBJ2-3	TRBV10-3	CAISPSGKTDTQYF
TRBJ1-4	TRBV5-4	CASSLAGGAGEKLFF
TRBJ1-2	TRBV19	CASRRGTYGYTF
TRBJ1-1	TRBV2	CASRKEGSTEAFF
TRBJ1-4	TRBV3-1/TRBV3-2	CASSPQREKLFF
TRBJ2-1	TRBV7-2	CASRSTGGTPYNEQFF
TRBJ1-2	TRBV5-1	CASSLGTGGLSGGGYTF
TRBJ2-1	TRBV5-1	CASSREGGEQFF
TRBJ2-3	TRBV14	CASSQRTGTSGRRGTDTQYF
TRBJ2-1	TRBV10-3	CAISGQGYLSEQFF
TRBJ1-5	TRBV19	CASSIQKYQPQHF
TRBJ1-1	TRBV6-5	CASSPLDSSTEAFF
TRBJ1-1	TRBV5-6	CASSSGQMNTEAFF
TRBJ2-7	TRBV11-2	CASSLTSGALYEQYF
TRBJ1-2	TRBV3-1/TRBV3-2	CAGSGGDSYGYTF
TRBJ2-3	TRBV5-1	CASSFLGDTDTQYF
TRBJ2-6	TRBV2	CASQGARGANVLTF
TRBJ2-3	TRBV5-1	CASSSGLAGGFSTDTQYF
TRBJ2-1	TRBV11-2	CASSPTDLRRNNEQFF
TRBJ1-2	TRBV7-2	CASSSLWRGGYTF